This entry concerns a single T cell receptor beta chain. The target antigen is unknown. These data come from a study of cytomegalovirus exposure and HLA in healthy donors. The study's findings and limits: A later analysis reported that several of the most significant clusters appeared to be linked to common viral pathogens, among them Epstein-Barr virus. Reported findings show TCR beta sequences accurately forecast HLA-A and HLA-B alleles in most subjects.

The PCR had 60 Vbeta and 13 Jbeta primers. Repertoires were generated with immunoSEQ multiplex PCR, while TCRdb's copy carries only in-frame clones and drops some. Of about 150,000 clones in the sample, 60% to 85% were seen once. Likely unrecorded immune exposures existed in these nominally healthy donors. This CDR3 has 14 residues. After removal of 7 bases from V and 0 bases from J, the junction contained 5 bases not matched to a gene. CDR1 and CDR2 from the germline V gene are SNHLY and FYNNEI. This sequence originates from a middle-aged woman in good health and CMV-seronegative. The sequencing sample was made of PBMCs. This chain joins TRBV2 and TRBJ1-2; the match to TRBD1 covers 7 bases. The CDR3 reads CASKRTGSNYGYTF. The CDR3 nucleotides are TGTGCCAGCAAGCGGACAGGATCTAACTATGGCTACACCTTC. The full variable domain, in which reference TRBV2 and TRBJ1-2 provide the parts outside the CDR3, is EPEVTQTPSHQVTQMGQEVILRCVPISNHLYFYWYRQILGQKVEFLVSFYNNEISEKSEIFDDQFSVERPDGSNFTLKIRSTKLEDSAMYFCASKRTGSNYGYTFGSGTRLTVV.